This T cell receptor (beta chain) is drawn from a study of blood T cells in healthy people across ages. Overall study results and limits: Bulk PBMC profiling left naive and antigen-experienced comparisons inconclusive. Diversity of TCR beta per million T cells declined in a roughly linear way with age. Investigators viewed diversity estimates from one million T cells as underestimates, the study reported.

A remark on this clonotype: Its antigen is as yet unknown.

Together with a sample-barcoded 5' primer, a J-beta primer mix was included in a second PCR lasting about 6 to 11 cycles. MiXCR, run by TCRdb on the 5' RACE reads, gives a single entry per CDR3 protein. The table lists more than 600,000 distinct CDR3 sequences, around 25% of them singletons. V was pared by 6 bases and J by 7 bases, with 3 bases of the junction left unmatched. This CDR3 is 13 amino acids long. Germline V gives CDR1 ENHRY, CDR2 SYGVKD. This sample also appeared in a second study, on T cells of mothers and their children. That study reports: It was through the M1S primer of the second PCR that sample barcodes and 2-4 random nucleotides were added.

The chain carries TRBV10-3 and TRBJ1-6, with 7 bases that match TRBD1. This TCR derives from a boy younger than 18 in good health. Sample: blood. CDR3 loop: CAIRGTENSPLHF. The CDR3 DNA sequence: TGTGCCATCAGGGGGACAGAAAATTCACCCCTCCACTTT.